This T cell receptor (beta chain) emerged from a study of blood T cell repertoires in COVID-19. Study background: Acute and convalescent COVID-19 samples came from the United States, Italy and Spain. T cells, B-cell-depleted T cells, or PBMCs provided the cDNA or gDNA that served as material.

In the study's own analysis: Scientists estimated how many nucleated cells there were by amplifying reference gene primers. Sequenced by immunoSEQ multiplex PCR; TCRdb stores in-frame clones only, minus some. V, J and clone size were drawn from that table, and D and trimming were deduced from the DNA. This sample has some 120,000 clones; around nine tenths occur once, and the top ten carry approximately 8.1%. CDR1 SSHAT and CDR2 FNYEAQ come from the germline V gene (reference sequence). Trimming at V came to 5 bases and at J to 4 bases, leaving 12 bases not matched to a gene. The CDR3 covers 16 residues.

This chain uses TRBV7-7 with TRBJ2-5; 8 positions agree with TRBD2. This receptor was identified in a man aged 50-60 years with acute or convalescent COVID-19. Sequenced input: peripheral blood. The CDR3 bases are TGTGCCAGCAGCCCGAGCGGGAGAGGGGGTCCAGAGACCCAGTACTTC. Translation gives CASSPSGRGGPETQYF.